One and the same sample provided the 18 T cell receptor beta chains below, sequenced in a study of shared clonotypes between healthy human individuals. Data came from immunoSEQ multiplex PCR; TCRdb stores just in-frame clones and leaves some out. The table lists 2 million to 3 million clones, 80% to 95% of them singletons. Sequencing was performed on naive CD4+ T cells from PBMCs. Subset here: CD45RA+ positively selected. The receptors stem from a man between 18 and 29 years old in good health. Some clones in this sample may be carry-over from other donors' samples.

J is TRBJ1-1 and V is TRBV5-4; 9 bases agree with TRBD1. The CDR3 is made up of 16 amino acids. Germline values: CDR1 SGHNT, CDR2 YYREEE (reference sequence). V lost 4 bases to trimming and J lost 1 base; unmatched junction nucleotides: 8. CDR3 residues: CASSRGTGRGNTEAFF. In DNA, the CDR3 is TGTGCCAGCAGCCGGGGGACAGGGAGGGGGAACACTGAAGCTTTCTTT.

This chain links TRBV21-1 with TRBJ1-2. TRBV21-1 is given as a pseudogene. The CDR3 runs 15 residues. Written as DNA, the CDR3 is TGTGCCAGCAGCAAAAGAGGGGAAACTTCCTATGGCTACACCTTC. This codes for CASSKRGETSYGYTF.

V is TRBV2 and J is TRBJ2-2; 12 bases agree with TRBD2. This CDR3 spans 17 amino acids. The V segment lost 2 bases and the J segment 6 bases; nucleotides outside the gene matches: 7. CDR1 is SNHLY and CDR2 is FYNNEI in the germline V gene. CDR3 nucleotides: TGTGCCAGCAGTGAATCAGGACTAGCGGGGCTACCCGGGGAGCTGTTTTTT. The encoded protein is CASSESGLAGLPGELFF.

This chain uses TRBV28 with TRBJ2-4; D unclear. CDR3 length equals 11 residues. Germline loops: CDR1 MDHEN, CDR2 SYDVKM. Trimming stripped 6 bases from V and 5 bases from J, with 5 bases between. The CDR3 protein is CASRVENIQYF. As DNA, the CDR3 is TGTGCCAGCAGGGTAGAAAACATTCAGTACTTC.

This clone is a singleton in its sample. The chain employs TRBV18 and TRBJ2-7; perhaps TRBD1 as D (6 bases). Trimming left V 3 bases short and J 4 bases short, with 19 bases between. Germline loops: CDR1 KGHSH, CDR2 LQKENI. CDR3 length: 16 residues. The CDR3 loop reads CASSPQGISSVYEQYF. CDR3 sequence (DNA): TGTGCCAGCTCACCCCAGGGGATTTCTTCGGTGTACGAGCAGTACTTC.

The CDR3 DNA is TGTGCCAGTAGTATGGCGACTTTAGGGGCCAGCGGAATGGAAGCTTTCTTT. The encoded protein is CASSMATLGASGMEAFF. The chain couples TRBV19 to TRBJ1-1; a weak D match, TRBD1 (5 bases). The CDR3 length is 17 residues. The V gene lost 3 bases and the J gene lost 8 bases, with 25 bases spanning the gap. Germline CDR1 and CDR2: LNHDA and SQIVND (reference sequence). The complete variable domain, with remaining parts taken from reference TRBV19 and TRBJ1-1, reads DGGITQSPKYLFRKEGQNVTLSCEQNLNHDAMYWYRQDPGQGLRLIYYSQIVNDFQKGDIAEGYSVSREKKESFPLTVTSAQKNPTAFYLCASSMATLGASGMEAFFGQGTRLTVV.

This clone showed up just a few times. The rearrangement joins TRBV5-1 to TRBJ1-1; D is unclear. Germline CDR1 reads SGHRS; CDR2 reads YFSETQ. Trimming shortened V by 0 bases and J by 0 bases, and 12 bases separated the two germline ends. The CDR3 consists of 16 residues. CDR3 sequence (DNA): TGCGCCAGCAGCTTGGTTAGTAAGGCCATGAACACTGAAGCTTTCTTT. It yields the protein CASSLVSKAMNTEAFF.

This rearrangement joins TRBV19 to TRBJ1-2; D is perhaps TRBD1 (5 bases). From germline, CDR1 is LNHDA and CDR2 SQIVND (reference sequence). V lost 1 base, J lost 2 bases, and 8 bases lay in between. The CDR3 contains 14 residues. CDR3 in DNA: TGTGCCAGTAGTATAGCGGGACGAAACTATGGCTACACCTTC. Residues: CASSIAGRNYGYTF.

The V call is TRBV5-4, the J call TRBJ2-2; D is undetermined. Trimming left V 4 bases short and J 3 bases short, with 10 bases between. This CDR3 has 14 residues. Germline V lookup: CDR1 SGHNT, CDR2 YYREEE (reference sequence). CDR3 residues: CASSANRDTGELFF. CDR3 coding DNA: TGTGCCAGCAGCGCGAATCGGGACACCGGGGAGCTGTTTTTT. The variable domain in full, with the rest retrieved from reference TRBV5-4 and TRBJ2-2, is ETGVTQSPTHLIKTRGQQVTLRCSSQSGHNTVSWYQQALGQGPQFIFQYYREEENGRGNFPPRFSGLQFPNYSSELNVNALELDDSALYLCASSANRDTGELFFGEGSRLTVL.

The V call is TRBV2, the J call TRBJ2-7; D is uncertain. Germline V gene sequence: CDR1 SNHLY, CDR2 FYNNEI. This CDR3 has 11 amino acids. Trimming cost V 4 bases and J 4 bases, with 5 bases left between them. The CDR3 reads CASSANYEQYF. CDR3 sequence (DNA): TGTGCCAGCAGTGCAAATTACGAGCAGTACTTC.

The V call is TRBV27, the J call TRBJ2-2; 12 bases map to TRBD2. The CDR3 sequence is 16 residues long. The V and J ends lost 6 bases and 7 bases, in that order; junction bases with no gene match: 9. Germline V gives CDR1 MNHEY, CDR2 SMNVEV (reference sequence). CDR3 sequence (DNA): TGTGCCAGCAGACCTGGACTAGCGGGAAGAATCGGGGAGCTGTTTTTT. This gives the protein CASRPGLAGRIGELFF.

Note on this clone: This sample includes further DNA sequences coding for the same CDR3. J is TRBJ2-5 and V is TRBV28; 8 bases match TRBD1. The CDR3 totals 15 residues. The germline gives CDR1 MDHEN, CDR2 SYDVKM. V lost 3 bases, J lost 1 base, and 4 bases stayed unmatched. The CDR3 reads CASSFLGQGQETQYF. The CDR3, as DNA: TGTGCCAGCAGTTTCCTCGGACAGGGCCAAGAGACCCAGTACTTC. Looking up the rest from reference TRBV28 and TRBJ2-5 gives the full variable domain: DVKVTQSSRYLVKRTGEKVFLECVQDMDHENMFWYRQDPGLGLRLIYFSYDVKMKEKGDIPEGYSVSREKKERFSLILESASTNQTSMYLCASSFLGQGQETQYFGPGTRLLVL.

The chain links TRBV2 to TRBJ2-2; D is possibly TRBD2 (6 bases). V was trimmed by 5 bases and J by 4 bases, leaving 8 bases between them. The germline CDR1 and CDR2 sequences are SNHLY and FYNNEI. The CDR3 extends over 13 amino acids. The DNA of the CDR3 is TGTGCCAGCAGTACTAGCTCCACCGGGGAGCTGTTTTTT. It codes for CASSTSSTGELFF.

The chain recombines TRBV6-5 with TRBJ2-7; TRBD1 agrees at 7 bases. Germline lookup yields CDR1 MNHEY and CDR2 SVGAGI. The V gene end was trimmed by 0 bases and the J gene end by 5 bases; junction bases not matched to a gene: 7. The CDR3 sequence is 15 residues long. CDR3 bases: TGTGCCAGCAGTTACTCGAGACAGGGTCCCCACGAGCAGTACTTC. This gives the protein CASSYSRQGPHEQYF.

This CDR3 reads CASSPLERLNTEAFF. CDR3 sequence (DNA): TGTGCCAGCAGCCCGCTGGAGCGGTTGAACACTGAAGCTTTCTTT. This chain uses TRBV7-3 with TRBJ1-1; D remains unclear. Trimming shortened V by 5 bases and J by 0 bases, and 13 bases separated the two germline ends. The CDR3 length is 15 residues. Germline CDR1 and CDR2: SGHTA and FQGTGA.

The V call is TRBV5-1, the J call TRBJ2-1; D is perhaps TRBD1 (6 bases). V lost 8 bases and J 1 base, leaving 16 bases between the germline ends. Germline lookup yields CDR1 SGHRS and CDR2 YFSETQ. The CDR3 spans 15 residues. CDR3 nucleotides: TGCGCCAGTCTCCAACAGGGTGGTTCCTACAATGAGCAGTTCTTC. Protein product: CASLQQGGSYNEQFF.

The chain links TRBV9 to TRBJ2-1, with D unresolved. CDR1 is SGDLS, CDR2 YYNGEE, per germline. The CDR3 has 15 residues. Trimming pared 0 bases from V and 0 bases from J, leaving 7 bases between. CDR3 nucleotide sequence: TGTGCCAGCAGCGTAGAGGAGAGCTCCTACAATGAGCAGTTCTTC. The encoded protein is CASSVEESSYNEQFF.

This chain uses TRBV18 with TRBJ2-7; a weak D match, TRBD1 (5 bases). CDR1 and CDR2 (germline): KGHSH, LQKENI. The CDR3 contains 13 residues. The V end lost 3 bases, the J end lost 7 bases, and 13 bases lay between the germline ends. The CDR3 DNA reads as TGTGCCAGCTCACCCAACAGGAGTGGTGAGCAGTACTTC. This codes for CASSPNRSGEQYF.